The rows below give T cell receptor beta chains drawn from one sample of a study of cytomegalovirus exposure and HLA in healthy donors. TCRdb's table, derived via immunoSEQ multiplex PCR, lists solely in-frame clones and lacks some. The table has 200,000 to 250,000 clones, roughly 87% seen once; the top ten hold 9.5% to 15%. Material for sequencing was PBMCs. These receptor sequences come from a young man in good health and CMV-seropositive. Each CDR3 is given with its conserved first and last residue. D genes are given only for firm matches. For some rows the clone size is stated as once, few or many, or as a class when expanded; others skip it.

- | - | TRBJ2-1 | TRBV4-2 | TGTGCCAGCAGCCAAGCTTGGGAAATGTTTACCCCCCATGAGCAGTTCTTC | CASSQAWEMFTPHEQFF
TRBD1 | - | TRBJ1-2 | TRBV7-2 | TGTGCCAGCAGCTATATAGGACAGGGGACCGGCTACACCTTC | CASSYIGQGTGYTF
TRBD1 | - | TRBJ2-3 | TRBV5-1 | TGCGCCAGCACCCCAGGGGGCCCCACAGATACGCAGTATTTT | CASTPGGPTDTQYF
TRBD2 | once | TRBJ2-1 | TRBV7-9 | TGTGCCAGCAGCTTAGAGTTAGCGGGGCCGAACAATGAGCAGTTCTTC | CASSLELAGPNNEQFF
- | - | TRBJ2-1 | TRBV4-3 | TGCGCCAGCAGCCAAGCTTGGAGTGGGGATGAGCAGTTCTTC | CASSQAWSGDEQFF
- | - | TRBJ2-7 | TRBV28 | TGTGCCAGCCAAGGACGAGGGAGCAAGTACGAGCAGTACTTC | CASQGRGSKYEQYF
- | - | TRBJ1-2 | TRBV4-1 | TGCGCCAGCAGCCAAGGTCGTGGTGGGATTTACTATGGCTACACCTTC | CASSQGRGGIYYGYTF
- | few | TRBJ2-7 | TRBV7-6 | TGTGCCAGCAGCGACGGGGCAACCTACGAGCAGTACTTC | CASSDGATYEQYF
- | - | TRBJ1-4 | TRBV5-6 | TGTGCCAGCAGCTTTTGGGGTGAAAAACTGTTTTTT | CASSFWGEKLFF
TRBD1 | - | TRBJ2-1 | TRBV27 | TGTGCCAGCAGCATCCGGACAGGGAATGAGCAGTTCTTC | CASSIRTGNEQFF
- | - | TRBJ2-1 | TRBV2 | TGTGCCAGCAGGCTTTTGGGGGAGATAGATGAGCAGTTCTTC | CASRLLGEIDEQFF
- | - | TRBJ1-2 | TRBV5-1 | TGCGCCAGCAGCTTCGCCTCGGGGGGCCGGACCTATGGCTACACCTTC | CASSFASGGRTYGYTF
- | - | TRBJ1-4 | TRBV19 | TGTGCCAGTAGTCAGACACCAACTAATGAAAAACTGTTTTTT | CASSQTPTNEKLFF
- | - | TRBJ2-7 | TRBV7-9 | TGTGCCAGCAGCCTTACATACGAGCAGTACTTC | CASSLTYEQYF
- | - | TRBJ1-5 | TRBV5-1 | TGCGCCAGCAGCATGCAGGGCGATCAGCCCCAGCATTTT | CASSMQGDQPQHF
- | - | TRBJ2-2 | TRBV4-1 | TGCGCCAGCAGGACCTACACGGAGGTCGGCGGGGAGCTGTTTTTT | CASRTYTEVGGELFF
- | - | TRBJ2-7 | TRBV5-6 | TGTGCCAGCAGCTTGAGCTCCTACGAGCAGTACTTC | CASSLSSYEQYF
- | - | TRBJ2-7 | TRBV7-8 | TGTGCCAGCAGCCCACACGGCGGTAGCTCCTACGAGCAGTACTTC | CASSPHGGSSYEQYF
TRBD1 | - | TRBJ1-1 | TRBV5-1 | TGCGCCAGCAGCCCGTCGACAGGGCGGGGGAGGAACACTGAAGCTTTCTTT | CASSPSTGRGRNTEAFF
TRBD1 | - | TRBJ2-7 | TRBV28 | TGTGCCAGCCTACGGACAGGGGGGAGCTACGAGCAGTACTTC | CASLRTGGSYEQYF
- | - | TRBJ2-2 | TRBV18 | TGTGCCAGCTCACCGGGAGGTACTCCCGGGGAGCTGTTTTTT | CASSPGGTPGELFF
- | - | TRBJ1-5 | TRBV4-1 | TGCGCCAGCAGCCAGTCGTGGGGGGCTGGCAATCAGCCCCAGCATTTT | CASSQSWGAGNQPQHF
- | - | TRBJ2-3 | TRBV5-1 | TGCGCCAGCAGCTTGGCTAGCGCACGGGGCACAGATACGCAGTATTTT | CASSLASARGTDTQYF
TRBD1 | - | TRBJ2-7 | TRBV2 | TGTGCCAGCAGTGCGGACAGGGATAAGTACTTC | CASSADRDKYF
- | - | TRBJ2-7 | TRBV6-5 | TGTGCCAGCAGTTATGGGGCAACCTACGAGCAGTACTTC | CASSYGATYEQYF
TRBD2 | - | TRBJ2-1 | TRBV10-3 | TGTGCCATCAGTGAGCTAGCGGGAGGAGGCAATGAGCAGTTCTTC | CAISELAGGGNEQFF
- | - | TRBJ2-5 | TRBV19 | TGTGCCAGTAGCGCTTCTGGTGGCCAAGAGACCCAGTACTTC | CASSASGGQETQYF
- | - | TRBJ1-2 | TRBV30 | TGTGCCTGTGGAACAAGCCCACCGATCCGCTACTATGGCTACACCTTC | CACGTSPPIRYYGYTF
- | few | TRBJ2-7 | TRBV7-9 | TGTGCCAGCAGCTTAATGGGCGGGGCGGCCTACGAGCAGTACTTC | CASSLMGGAAYEQYF
TRBD1 | - | TRBJ1-1 | TRBV18 | TGTGCCAGCTCACCTCGGGACAGCCAAGGGTCGGCTTTCTTT | CASSPRDSQGSAFF